This T cell receptor (beta chain) was obtained from a study of cytomegalovirus exposure and HLA in healthy donors. The overall study: Samples from HLA-typed donors yielded approximately 80 million unique TCRs in an early data release. Study-wide findings and caveats: A later analysis associated 16,951 TCR beta sequences with HLA alleles at a 0.05 false discovery rate. Productive rates of about 87% or about 30% were seen for most TCR beta V segments in an earlier analysis. The study put 150 to 200 TCR beta chains on its list as cytomegalovirus-associated.

60 Vbeta and 13 Jbeta primers were used in PCR. Data came from immunoSEQ multiplex PCR; TCRdb stores just in-frame clones and leaves some out. This table holds some 180,000 clones, about 80% found once. This clone was seen only once. The antigen remains undetermined. Germline trimming cut 9 bases from V and 7 bases from J; bases unmatched to any gene: 0. The CDR3 totals 12 residues. Germline CDR1 and CDR2: ENHRY and SYGVKD. The sample consisted of PBMCs. V is TRBV10-3 and J is TRBJ1-6; the match to TRBD1 covers 10 bases. This clonotype was sampled from a woman aged 30 to 39 in good health and CMV-seropositive. The CDR3 DNA reads as TGTGCCATGGGACAGGGGAATTCACCCCTCCACTTT. Amino acids: CAMGQGNSPLHF.